This is a list of T cell receptor beta chains from one sample in a study of cytomegalovirus exposure and HLA in healthy donors. Method: immunoSEQ multiplex PCR; TCRdb's copy keeps in-frame clones and lacks some. The sample includes approximately 200,000 clones, 60% to 85% of them seen just once. What was sequenced was PBMCs. Receptors were obtained from a man aged 35-49 years in good health and CMV-seronegative. Each CDR3 is given with its conserved first and last residue. D genes are given only for firm matches. Not all rows give a size; the values are once, few, many and, for expanded clones, a class.

TRBJ2-7	.	TRBV4-1	.	TGCGCCAGCAGCCACTCGGTCACTAGCTCCTACGAGCAGTACTTC	CASSHSVTSSYEQYF
TRBJ1-1	.	TRBV27	.	TGTGCCAGCAGCCTGAGTCAGGGCACTGAAGCTTTCTTT	CASSLSQGTEAFF
TRBJ2-3	.	TRBV9	once	TGTGCCAGCAGCGTAGCCCTCACAGATACGCAGTATTTT	CASSVALTDTQYF
TRBJ2-3	.	TRBV7-6	.	TGTGCCAGCAGCTTAAGCGGTGGGAGCGCTAGCACAGATACGCAGTATTTT	CASSLSGGSASTDTQYF
TRBJ2-7	.	TRBV7-6	.	TGTGCCAGCAGCGGGGGACTTACCTACGAGCAGTACTTC	CASSGGLTYEQYF
TRBJ2-2	.	TRBV19	.	TGTGCCAGTAGTATGATCGGGGCAGGGGAGACCGGGGAGCTGTTTTTT	CASSMIGAGETGELFF
TRBJ2-5	TRBD2	TRBV27	.	TGTGCCAGCAGTTTATCCTGGGGAGGGGCCCAGTACTTC	CASSLSWGGAQYF
TRBJ1-1	.	TRBV5-6	.	TGTGCCAGCAGCTTGGTTTCGAGACTGGGCACTGAAGCTTTCTTT	CASSLVSRLGTEAFF
TRBJ2-5	TRBD2	TRBV9	.	TGTGCCAGCAGCGTCTCGGCGGGAGAGGGAAGGGAAGAGACCCAGTACTTC	CASSVSAGEGREETQYF
TRBJ1-2	.	TRBV7-9	few	TGTGCCAGCAGCTTAGACGCGGGAGCCAACTATGGCTACACCTTC	CASSLDAGANYGYTF
TRBJ2-1	TRBD1	TRBV28	.	TGTGCCAGCAGCCAAGGCGGATGGGACAGGGAAAGCGATGAGCAGTTCTTC	CASSQGGWDRESDEQFF
TRBJ2-3	TRBD2	TRBV19	once	TGTGCCAGTAGTCCTCGACTAGCGGCTAGCACAGATACGCAGTATTTT	CASSPRLAASTDTQYF
TRBJ2-2	TRBD2	TRBV2	.	TGTGCCAGCACAAGTTTCGGCGGGGGGGCCGCCGGGGAGCTGTTTTTT	CASTSFGGGAAGELFF